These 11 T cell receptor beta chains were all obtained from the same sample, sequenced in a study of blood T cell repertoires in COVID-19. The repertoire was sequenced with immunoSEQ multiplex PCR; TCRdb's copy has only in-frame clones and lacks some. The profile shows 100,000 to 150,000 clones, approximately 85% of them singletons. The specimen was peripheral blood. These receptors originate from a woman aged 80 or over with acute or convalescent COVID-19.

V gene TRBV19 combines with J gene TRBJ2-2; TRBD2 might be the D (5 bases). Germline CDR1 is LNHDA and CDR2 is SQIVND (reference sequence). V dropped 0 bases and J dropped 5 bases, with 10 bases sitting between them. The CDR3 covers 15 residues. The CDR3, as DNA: TGTGCCAGTAGTATAGAGGAGACTACTACCGGGGAGCTGTTTTTT. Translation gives CASSIEETTTGELFF. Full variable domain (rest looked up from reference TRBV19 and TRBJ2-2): DGGITQSPKYLFRKEGQNVTLSCEQNLNHDAMYWYRQDPGQGLRLIYYSQIVNDFQKGDIAEGYSVSREKKESFPLTVTSAQKNPTAFYLCASSIEETTTGELFFGEGSRLTVL.

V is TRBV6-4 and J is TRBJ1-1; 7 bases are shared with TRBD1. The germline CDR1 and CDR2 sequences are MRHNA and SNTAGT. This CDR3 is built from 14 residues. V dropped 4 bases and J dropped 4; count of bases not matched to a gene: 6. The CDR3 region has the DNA TGTGCCAGCAGTGCCGACAGGGCGGGCACTGAAGCTTTCTTT. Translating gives CASSADRAGTEAFF.

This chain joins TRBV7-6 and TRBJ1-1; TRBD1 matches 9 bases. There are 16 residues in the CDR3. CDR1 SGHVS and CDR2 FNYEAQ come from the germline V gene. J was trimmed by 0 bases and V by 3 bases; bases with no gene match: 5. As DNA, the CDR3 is TGTGCCAGCAGCTTGGGACAGGGTACCATGAACACTGAAGCTTTCTTT. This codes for CASSLGQGTMNTEAFF.

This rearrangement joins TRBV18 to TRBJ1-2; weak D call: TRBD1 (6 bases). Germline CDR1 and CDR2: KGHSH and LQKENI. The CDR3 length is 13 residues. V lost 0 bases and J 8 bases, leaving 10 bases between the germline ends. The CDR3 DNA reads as TGTGCCAGCTCACCACCGGACAGCGACGGCTACACCTTC. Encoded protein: CASSPPDSDGYTF.

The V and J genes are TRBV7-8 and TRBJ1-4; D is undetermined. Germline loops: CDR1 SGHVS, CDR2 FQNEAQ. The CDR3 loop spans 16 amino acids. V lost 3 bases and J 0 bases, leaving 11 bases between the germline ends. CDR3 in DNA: TGTGCCAGCAGCTTCTCTCTATCTGCAACTAATGAAAAACTGTTTTTT. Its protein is CASSFSLSATNEKLFF. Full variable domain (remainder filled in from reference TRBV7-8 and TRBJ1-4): GAGVSQSPRYKVAKRGQDVALRCDPISGHVSLFWYQQALGQGPEFLTYFQNEAQLDKSGLPSDRFFAERPEGSVSTLKIQRTQQEDSAVYLCASSFSLSATNEKLFFGSGTQLSVL.

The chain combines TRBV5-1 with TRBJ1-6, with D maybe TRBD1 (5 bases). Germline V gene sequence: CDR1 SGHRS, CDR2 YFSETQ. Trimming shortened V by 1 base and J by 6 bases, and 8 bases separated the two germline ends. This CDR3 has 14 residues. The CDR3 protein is CASSLSGGNSPLHF. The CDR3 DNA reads TGCGCCAGCAGCTTGTCCGGGGGTAATTCACCCCTCCACTTT. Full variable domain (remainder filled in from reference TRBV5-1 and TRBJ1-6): KAGVTQTPRYLIKTRGQQVTLSCSPISGHRSVSWYQQTPGQGLQFLFEYFSETQRNKGNFPGRFSGRQFSNSRSEMNVSTLELGDSALYLCASSLSGGNSPLHFGNGTRLTVT.

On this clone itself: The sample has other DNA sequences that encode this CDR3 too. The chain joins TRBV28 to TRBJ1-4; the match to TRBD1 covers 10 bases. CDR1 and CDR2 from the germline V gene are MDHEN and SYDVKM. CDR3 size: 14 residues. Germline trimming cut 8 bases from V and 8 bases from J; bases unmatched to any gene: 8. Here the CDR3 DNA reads TGTGCCAGCCGACCGGGGACAGGGGACGAAAAACTGTTTTTT. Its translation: CASRPGTGDEKLFF.

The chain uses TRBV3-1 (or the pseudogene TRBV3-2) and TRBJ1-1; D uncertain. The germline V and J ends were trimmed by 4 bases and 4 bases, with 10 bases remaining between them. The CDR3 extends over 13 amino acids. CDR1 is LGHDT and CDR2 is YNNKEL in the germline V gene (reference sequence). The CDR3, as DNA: TGTGCCAGCAGCCTGAGGCTCGGCACTGAAGCTTTCTTT. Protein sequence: CASSLRLGTEAFF.

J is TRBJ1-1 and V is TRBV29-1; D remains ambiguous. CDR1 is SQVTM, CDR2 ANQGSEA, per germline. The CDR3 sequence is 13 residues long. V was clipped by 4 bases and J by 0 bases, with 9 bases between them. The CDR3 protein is CSVAPDLNTEAFF. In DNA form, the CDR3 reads TGCAGCGTTGCTCCCGACTTGAACACTGAAGCTTTCTTT.

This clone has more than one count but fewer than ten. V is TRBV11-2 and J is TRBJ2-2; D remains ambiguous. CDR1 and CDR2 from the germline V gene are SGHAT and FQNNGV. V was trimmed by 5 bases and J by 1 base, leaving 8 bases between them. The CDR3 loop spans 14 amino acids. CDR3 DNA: TGTGCCAGCAGCAAACAGCAGAACACCGGGGAGCTGTTTTTT. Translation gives CASSKQQNTGELFF.

Here the CDR3 reads CASSQGDLGTGNSPLHF. The CDR3 DNA sequence: TGCGCCAGCAGCCAAGGTGATCTCGGGACAGGGAATTCACCCCTCCACTTT. The V gene is TRBV4-3, the J gene TRBJ1-6, with 9 bases fitting TRBD1. J lost 7 bases, V lost 1 base, and 8 bases had no gene match. Germline V lookup: CDR1 LGHNA, CDR2 YSLEER. The CDR3 consists of 17 residues.